A single sample is the source of the 7 T cell receptor beta chains below, sequenced in a study of blood T cell repertoires in COVID-19. Using immunoSEQ multiplex PCR, the repertoire was profiled, and TCRdb retains in-frame clones only, with some absent. This sample has approximately 170,000 clones, with under 85% found just once. Input material: peripheral blood. The receptors shown here come from a man aged 80 or over with COVID-19, enrolled during active disease.

This chain links TRBV6-5 with TRBJ2-3; 7 bases fit TRBD2. The ends lost 8 bases at V and 2 bases at J; junction bases unmatched: 1. CDR1 and CDR2 (germline): MNHEY, SVGAGI. The CDR3 covers 12 residues. CDR3: CASRDYTDTQYF. The CDR3, as DNA: TGTGCCAGCCGGGACTACACAGATACGCAGTATTTT.

This clone was detected once. The J gene is TRBJ1-6, the V gene TRBV6-5; the match to TRBD1 covers 7 bases. The CDR3 contains 15 residues. Germline V gives CDR1 MNHEY, CDR2 SVGAGI. Trimming at V came to 7 bases and at J to 10 bases, leaving 13 bases not matched to a gene. The CDR3 nucleotides read TGTGCCAGCACCCTTGGGGGACAGTCGGCGTCACCCCTCCACTTT. It translates to CASTLGGQSASPLHF.

V and J are TRBV28 and TRBJ1-2, with a weak D call TRBD1 (6 bases). The ends were cut back, 3 bases at V and 0 bases at J, with 11 bases in the middle. Germline CDR1 and CDR2: MDHEN and SYDVKM. This CDR3 has 15 amino acids. The CDR3 sequence: CASSFSGHTNYGYTF. DNA for the CDR3: TGTGCCAGCAGTTTTTCGGGACACACTAACTATGGCTACACCTTC.

A word on this clone: The same CDR3 is also encoded by other DNA sequences in this sample. The rearrangement links TRBV18 to TRBJ2-2; a weak D match, TRBD2 (5 bases). V was trimmed by 6 bases and J by 6 bases, leaving 11 bases between them. Germline CDR1 reads KGHSH; CDR2 reads LQKENI. The CDR3 is made up of 13 amino acids. The CDR3 DNA reads TGTGCCAGCTCTCCAACTAGGTCCGGGGAGCTGTTTTTT. Translated: CASSPTRSGELFF.

The chain couples TRBV5-1 to TRBJ2-7, with 8 bases fitting TRBD1. J was trimmed by 2 bases and V by 4 bases; bases with no gene match: 5. The CDR3 is 14 amino acids. Looked up from germline, CDR1 is SGHRS and CDR2 is YFSETQ. The CDR3 sequence: CASSRRDRPYEQYF. The DNA of the CDR3 is TGCGCCAGCAGCCGTCGGGACAGGCCCTACGAGCAGTACTTC.

The chain is built from TRBV24-1 and TRBJ2-3, with a tentative D call TRBD1 (8 bases). CDR1 and CDR2 (germline): KGHDR, SFDVKD. V lost 5 bases, J lost 6 bases, and 14 bases lay in between. The CDR3 covers 14 residues. The CDR3 nucleotides are TGTGCCACCAGTGCCAGGGGGCGGGGGGATACGCAGTATTTT. Translating it yields CATSARGRGDTQYF.

This chain uses TRBV9 with TRBJ2-3; D might be TRBD2 (6 bases). V dropped 0 bases and J dropped 7 bases, with 12 bases sitting between them. The CDR3 length is 14 residues. The germline gives CDR1 SGDLS, CDR2 YYNGEE. The CDR3 nucleotides are TGTGCCAGCAGCGTAGTGGCGGGGTTAAATACGCAGTATTTT. The encoded protein is CASSVVAGLNTQYF.